These 22 T cell receptor beta chains share one sample of origin, sequenced in a study of Graves' ophthalmopathy and Graves' hyperthyroidism. TCR beta CDR3 amplification used RNA transcripts. The library came from an HTBI-primed first-round RT-PCR and a second-round multiplex PCR. One entry per CDR3 protein results from TCRdb running MiXCR on the multiplex PCR reads. There are nearly 400,000 distinct CDR3 sequences in the sample; 15% to 20% occur only once, and roughly 1.5% lies in the top ten. The sequenced material came from peripheral blood. The receptors were gathered from a woman under 30 with Graves' ophthalmopathy.

This clonotype has at least ten counts. The rearrangement joins TRBV11-2 to TRBJ1-5; no reliable D call. Trimming removed 0 bases at V and 2 bases at J, with 17 bases between. CDR3 length equals 18 residues. The germline V gene has CDR1 SGHAT and CDR2 FQNNGV. The CDR3, as DNA: TGTGCCAGCAGCTTAGATGCCCCGAAGAGGTACGGCAATCAGCCCCAGCATTTT. As protein: CASSLDAPKRYGNQPQHF.

Ten or more counts support this clonotype. The chain combines TRBV19 with TRBJ1-5; 7 nucleotides match TRBD1. The V and J ends lost 4 bases and 4 bases, in that order; junction bases with no gene match: 4. The CDR3 extends over 14 amino acids. CDR1 is LNHDA, CDR2 SQIVND, per germline (reference sequence). Here the CDR3 DNA reads TGTGCCAGTAGTACCCAGACAGGGAATCAGCCCCAGCATTTT. Translated: CASSTQTGNQPQHF.

This clonotype was seen many times. The chain uses TRBV27 and TRBJ1-3; possible D gene TRBD1, 6 bases. The V end lost 6 bases, the J end lost 2 bases, and 11 bases lay between the germline ends. Germline CDR1 is MNHEY and CDR2 is SMNVEV (reference sequence). The CDR3 sequence is 14 residues long. The CDR3 DNA follows: TGTGCCAGCAGAACTGGGGGGCCTGGAAACACCATATATTTT. Its translation: CASRTGGPGNTIYF.

The chain joins TRBV11-2 to TRBJ1-2; D is possibly TRBD1 (5 bases). V was pared by 5 bases and J by 5 bases, with 18 bases between. The CDR3 length is 15 residues. Germline-derived CDR1 and CDR2 are SGHAT and FQNNGV. The CDR3 sequence: CASSLGVVGTYGYTF. The DNA for the CDR3 is TGTGCCAGCAGCCTAGGGGTTGTGGGCACGTATGGCTACACCTTC.

The J gene is TRBJ1-1, the V gene TRBV6-1; TRBD1 might be the D (5 bases). The V end was cut by 7 bases, the J end by 5 bases, with 17 bases between. The CDR3 length is 14 residues. Germline assignment: CDR1 MNHNS and CDR2 SASEGT. For the CDR3, the DNA is TGTGCCAGCATCTCCCCCACAGGAGGAACTGAAGCTTTCTTT. This gives the protein CASISPTGGTEAFF.

The sample holds many counts of this clonotype. The chain carries TRBV5-1 and TRBJ1-6, with a weak D call TRBD1 (6 bases). Trimming removed 2 bases at V and 6 bases at J, with 15 bases between. The CDR3 length is 16 residues. Germline assignment: CDR1 SGHRS and CDR2 YFSETQ. The CDR3 region is CASSLQGSSLNSPLHF. The DNA for the CDR3 is TGCGCCAGCAGCTTACAGGGTAGTTCCCTTAATTCACCCCTCCACTTT.

This clonotype was observed at least ten times. This chain joins TRBV28 and TRBJ1-1; 8 nucleotides match TRBD1. This CDR3 has 15 residues. The junction had 7 bases not matched to a gene; V was cut back by 6 bases and J by 1 base. Germline V lookup: CDR1 MDHEN, CDR2 SYDVKM. CDR3 bases: TGTGCCAGCAGCCCTGGACAGGGCAGGAACACTGAAGCTTTCTTT. Encoded protein: CASSPGQGRNTEAFF.

The V call is TRBV15, the J call TRBJ1-1, with 7 bases aligning to TRBD1. Trimming removed 2 bases from V and 11 bases from J; junction bases left unmatched: 11. The length of the CDR3 is 14 residues. Germline V gene lookup returns CDR1 LNHNV and CDR2 YYDKDF (reference sequence). The CDR3 reads CATSRTGTASRAFF. In nucleotides, the CDR3 is TGTGCCACCAGCAGAACCGGGACAGCTAGCAGGGCTTTCTTT.

In its sample, this clonotype was seen many times. This rearrangement joins TRBV6-2 or TRBV6-3 to TRBJ2-7; 10 nucleotides line up with TRBD1. Germline V gene lookup returns CDR1 MNHEY and CDR2 SVGEGT. This CDR3 spans 17 amino acids. J gave up 4 bases and V 5 bases, and 14 bases lay outside the gene matches. The DNA for the CDR3 is TGTGCCAGCAGTCTCCGTCCGCCTGGGACAGGGGTTTACGAGCAGTACTTC. This sequence encodes CASSLRPPGTGVYEQYF.

The chain recombines TRBV11-2 with TRBJ2-2; 10 bases agree with TRBD2. V gave up 1 base and J gave up 6 bases; unmatched junction bases: 5. Germline assignment: CDR1 SGHAT and CDR2 FQNNGV. The CDR3 has 16 amino acids. This CDR3 is CASSLGLAGEAGELFF. Here the CDR3 DNA reads TGTGCCAGCAGCTTAGGCCTAGCGGGAGAGGCCGGGGAGCTGTTTTTT.

Ten or more counts support this clonotype. The rearrangement uses TRBV29-1 and TRBJ1-2, with 9 nucleotides matching TRBD1. This CDR3 is built from 13 residues. The V and J ends lost 6 bases and 4 bases, in that order; junction bases with no gene match: 6. Germline values: CDR1 SQVTM, CDR2 ANQGSEA. CDR3 sequence: CSVRDRGIYGYTF. In nucleotides, the CDR3 is TGCAGCGTCCGTGACAGGGGGATCTATGGCTACACCTTC.

This clonotype was recorded at least ten times. The chain has TRBV6-4 and TRBJ2-3, with D maybe TRBD2 (5 bases). Trimming removed 5 bases at V and 1 base at J, with 10 bases between. There are 14 residues in the CDR3. Germline assignment: CDR1 MRHNA and CDR2 SNTAGT. CDR3 amino acids: CASSFDGGTDTQYF. CDR3 nucleotide sequence: TGTGCCAGCAGTTTTGACGGGGGCACAGATACGCAGTATTTT.

This clonotype was counted many times. The chain is built from TRBV29-1 and TRBJ1-1, with no clear D. Deletions cut 0 bases from V and 0 bases from J, with 8 bases between. Germline CDR1 SQVTM, CDR2 ANQGSEA. This CDR3 spans 14 amino acids. The CDR3 spells CSVEDGSMNTEAFF. CDR3 DNA sequence: TGCAGCGTTGAAGACGGATCGATGAACACTGAAGCTTTCTTT.

The sample holds many counts of this clonotype. The chain combines TRBV12-3 or TRBV12-4 with TRBJ2-7, with 8 positions matching TRBD1. CDR3 length: 15 residues. The ends lost 6 bases at V and 7 bases at J; junction bases unmatched: 14. The CDR3 nucleotides read TGTGCCAGCAGGCTTTCCCGGACAGGGAGAGGTGAGCAGTACTTC. Its protein is CASRLSRTGRGEQYF.

This clonotype was observed at least ten times. V and J are TRBV29-1 and TRBJ2-5; tentative D call: TRBD1 (6 bases). With 3 bases removed from V and 5 bases from J, the gap between germline ends came to 13 bases. The CDR3 consists of 13 residues. Germline V gene lookup returns CDR1 SQVTM and CDR2 ANQGSEA. DNA of the CDR3: TGCAGCGTTGATTTCAGGGGTCGGGAGACCCAGTACTTC. Its protein is CSVDFRGRETQYF.

This clonotype has a count of ten or more. This chain uses TRBV9 with TRBJ1-2; 7 bases match TRBD1. The CDR3 sequence is 12 residues long. Germline V gene lookup returns CDR1 SGDLS and CDR2 YYNGEE. The junction had 4 bases not matched to a gene; V was cut back by 3 bases and J by 8 bases. The CDR3 sequence: CASSAGTEGYTF. CDR3 DNA sequence: TGTGCCAGCAGCGCCGGGACAGAGGGCTACACCTTC.

In its sample, this clonotype was seen many times. The J gene is TRBJ2-2, the V gene TRBV7-9; D is possibly TRBD1 (5 bases). From germline, CDR1 is SEHNR and CDR2 FQNEAQ (reference sequence). Between the trimmed V and J ends, which lost 9 bases and 1 base, there was a span of 12 bases. The CDR3 length is 14 residues. The CDR3 nucleotides read TGTGCCAGTTGCTTTGGACAGAACACCGGGGAGCTGTTTTTT. Translating gives CASCFGQNTGELFF.

The chain employs TRBV18 and TRBJ1-5; 7 bases align to TRBD1. V trimming: 5 bases; J trimming: 7 bases; junction bases outside the gene matches: 8. Germline V CDR1 and CDR2: KGHSH, LQKENI. This CDR3 is built from 14 residues. This CDR3 reads CASSSTGKGQPQHF. The CDR3 DNA is TGTGCCAGCTCATCGACAGGGAAGGGGCAGCCCCAGCATTTT. Combining the CDR3 with reference TRBV18 and TRBJ1-5 gives the whole variable domain NAGVMQNPRHLVRRRGQEARLRCSPMKGHSHVYWYRQLPEEGLKFMVYLQKENIIDESGMPKERFSAEFPKEGPSILRIQQVVRGDSAAYFCASSSTGKGQPQHFGDGTRLSIL.

This clonotype was seen many times. This sequence joins TRBV28 and TRBJ2-7; D unclear. The V gene lost 6 bases and the J gene lost 4 bases, with 25 bases spanning the gap. CDR3 size: 17 residues. From germline, CDR1 is MDHEN and CDR2 SYDVKM. As DNA, the CDR3 is TGTGCCAGCAGCCCCAGCGATACTTCCGCCCGCCGTTACGAGCAGTACTTC. Amino acids: CASSPSDTSARRYEQYF.

Ten or more counts support this clonotype. The rearrangement joins TRBV7-2 to TRBJ1-1; perhaps TRBD1 as D (6 bases). V lost 4 bases, J lost 0 bases, and 12 bases lay in between. Germline lookup yields CDR1 SGHTA and CDR2 FQGNSA. The CDR3 loop spans 15 amino acids. This CDR3 reads CASSSSTGVNTEAFF. CDR3 nucleotide sequence: TGTGCCAGCAGCTCGTCGACAGGCGTGAACACTGAAGCTTTCTTT.

This clonotype was counted many times. The chain links TRBV13 to TRBJ1-2, with TRBD1 matching over 9 bases. The CDR3 has 14 residues. V lost 5 bases to trimming and J lost 6 bases; unmatched junction nucleotides: 7. CDR1 and CDR2 (germline): PRHDT, FYEKMQ (reference sequence). The CDR3 protein is CASSRWTGDNGYTF. The CDR3 nucleotides are TGTGCCAGCAGCCGTTGGACAGGGGATAATGGCTACACCTTC.

This clonotype came up many times. The chain has TRBV7-2 and TRBJ2-7, with 7 nucleotides matching TRBD1. The germline V gene has CDR1 SGHTA and CDR2 FQGNSA. J lost 6 bases, V lost 5 bases, and 13 bases had no gene match. CDR3 length: 15 residues. CDR3: CASSLLGQLQGEQYF. CDR3 bases: TGTGCCAGCAGCCTCTTGGGACAGCTTCAGGGCGAGCAGTACTTC.